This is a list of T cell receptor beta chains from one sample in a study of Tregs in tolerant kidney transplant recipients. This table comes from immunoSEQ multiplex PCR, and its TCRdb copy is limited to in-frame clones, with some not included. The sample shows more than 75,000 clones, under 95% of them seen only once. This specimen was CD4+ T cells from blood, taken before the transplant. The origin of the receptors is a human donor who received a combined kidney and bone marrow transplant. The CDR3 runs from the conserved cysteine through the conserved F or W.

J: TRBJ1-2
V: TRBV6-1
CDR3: CASSERSGYANYGYTF

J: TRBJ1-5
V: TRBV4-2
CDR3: CASSPGQTNQPQHF

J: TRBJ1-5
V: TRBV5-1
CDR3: CASSPDRDQPQHF

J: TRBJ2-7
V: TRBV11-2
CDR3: CASSFSYEQYF

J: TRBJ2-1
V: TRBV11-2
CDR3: CASRGTASFTFF

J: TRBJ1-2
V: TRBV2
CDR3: CASSGRTLSHGYTF

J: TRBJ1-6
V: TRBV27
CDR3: CASSLWGDFNSPLHF

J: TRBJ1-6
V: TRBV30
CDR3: CAWSKGTENSPLHF

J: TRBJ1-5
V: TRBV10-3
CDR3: CAIQQGDYQPQHF

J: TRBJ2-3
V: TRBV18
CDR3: CASSPSLDTQYF

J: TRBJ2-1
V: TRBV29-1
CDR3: CSVEEGGAGEQFF

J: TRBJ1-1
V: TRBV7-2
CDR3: CASSLGGAGGMNTEAFF

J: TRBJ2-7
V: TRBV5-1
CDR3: CASSTTGTSGSAKHEQYF

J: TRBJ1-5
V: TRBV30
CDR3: CAWNRGYQPQHF

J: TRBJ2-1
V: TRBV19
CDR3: CASTPTGEGEQFF

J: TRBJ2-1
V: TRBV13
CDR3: CASRPLGTASYNEQFF

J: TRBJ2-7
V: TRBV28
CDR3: CASSPPGGSYEQYF

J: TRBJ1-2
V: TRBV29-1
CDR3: CSADRGNYGYTF

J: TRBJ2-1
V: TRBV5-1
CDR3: CASSLGQGLAGGHNEQFF

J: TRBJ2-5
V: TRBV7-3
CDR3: CASSAGTSKTQYF

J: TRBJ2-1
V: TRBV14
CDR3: CASSGQGPIEQFF

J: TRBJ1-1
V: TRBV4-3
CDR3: CASSHRNTEAFF

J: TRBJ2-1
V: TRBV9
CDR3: CASSVSQGAGSGYNEQFF

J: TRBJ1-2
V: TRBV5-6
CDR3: CASSAGTGGLVHGYTF

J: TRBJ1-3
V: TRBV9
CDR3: CASRPGFGNTIYF

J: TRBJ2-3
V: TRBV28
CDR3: CASSPLEPRGGKTDTQYF

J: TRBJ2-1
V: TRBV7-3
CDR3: CASSSRGGLGNEQFF

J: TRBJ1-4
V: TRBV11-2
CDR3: CASRVTGFSDEKLFF

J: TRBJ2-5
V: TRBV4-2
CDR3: CASSPFRDSGETQYF

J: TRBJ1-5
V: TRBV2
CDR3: CASSFGLNNQPQHF